This TCR beta chain was captured in a study of glioma-infiltrating T cells after dendritic cell vaccination. Study summary: Glioblastoma patients came from Phase I and II dendritic cell vaccination trials. Dendritic cells derived from monocytes and pulsed with autologous tumor lysate formed the vaccine.

Input was approximately 2.2 ug genomic DNA, or all available if less. Generated by immunoSEQ multiplex PCR, the TCRdb table keeps only in-frame clones and is missing some. The sample has tens of thousands of clones, 75% to 90% seen once. As for time point: after dendritic cell vaccination, including at tumor progression/relapse. Germline V gene lookup returns CDR1 SGHRS and CDR2 YFSETQ. After removal of 3 bases from V and 3 bases from J, the junction contained 12 bases not matched to a gene. The CDR3 spans 17 residues. The chain couples TRBV5-1 to TRBJ2-7; 10 bases line up with TRBD1. Specimen: blood, collected after dendritic cell vaccination. The sequence was obtained from a human donor with glioblastoma. CDR3 sequence (DNA): TGCGCCAGCAGCTCGCGACAGGGGGCTAACGTTCGCTACGAGCAGTACTTC. Translated: CASSSRQGANVRYEQYF.